This T cell receptor (beta chain) originates from a study of T cells in Graves' hyperthyroidism and ophthalmopathy. Findings and limits, study-wide: The model identified upcoming ophthalmopathy a median about 7.1 months ahead of onset. Among thyroid clonotypes expanded above 0.001, most also appeared in blood.

Patients aged 18 to 65 had newly diagnosed hyperthyroidism of under 2 months' duration. Diagnosis rested on symptoms, serum thyroxine and TRAb, thyroid ultrasound, and orbital computed tomography. The CDR3 sequence is 15 residues long. Trimming removed 10 bases at V and 1 base at J, with 16 bases between. Per the germline V gene, CDR1 is SGHVS and CDR2 is FQNEAQ. RNA transcripts served as the template for amplifying TCR beta CDR3 regions. TCR CDR3 regions were first amplified by RT-PCR with HTBI primers. TCRdb fed the multiplex PCR reads into MiXCR, producing one record per CDR3 protein. In the table there are fewer than 650,000 distinct CDR3 sequences, roughly 14% of which are singletons. This clonotype was counted ten times or more. Antigen unknown.

Material: blood. The receptor's source is a young woman with Graves' hyperthyroidism that later progressed to Graves' ophthalmopathy. V usage is TRBV7-8 and J usage is TRBJ2-2; weak D call: TRBD1 (6 bases). CDR3 loop: CATRGGPQNTGELFF. The CDR3 region has the DNA TGTGCCACCCGAGGGGGACCCCAGAACACCGGGGAGCTGTTTTTT.